These T cell receptor beta chains were read from a single sample in a study of control samples from healthy donors and cancer patients. The repertoire was sequenced with immunoSEQ multiplex PCR; TCRdb's copy has only in-frame clones and lacks some. This sample has fewer than 120,000 clones, with 88% found just once. The specimen sequenced was PBMCs. The receptor set was obtained from a woman between 55 and 75 years old with lung cancer. Each CDR3 is given with its conserved first and last residue.

J: TRBJ2-3
V: TRBV2
CDR3: CASRSGSSTDTQYF

J: TRBJ1-2
V: TRBV14
CDR3: CASSQDRGGGYTF

J: TRBJ1-4
V: TRBV5-6
CDR3: CASSSRITNEKLFF

J: TRBJ2-1
V: TRBV5-1
CDR3: CASSPTSGSPNEQFF

J: TRBJ1-3
V: TRBV5-4
CDR3: CASSSQSSGNTIYF

J: TRBJ2-7
V: TRBV4-1
CDR3: CASSQDHMEGQYF

J: TRBJ1-2
V: TRBV30
CDR3: CAWTLRFANYGYTF

J: TRBJ1-1
V: TRBV6-2/TRBV6-3
CDR3: CASSYGESRDAEAFF

J: TRBJ2-3
V: TRBV11-1
CDR3: CASSLGTDDETDTQYF

J: TRBJ1-2
V: TRBV19
CDR3: CASSIEGTNYGYTF

J: TRBJ2-5
V: TRBV7-8
CDR3: CASSLEGWETQYF

J: TRBJ2-1
V: TRBV6-5
CDR3: CASSYDRSEQFF

J: TRBJ1-1
V: TRBV21-1
CDR3: CASSKTGTISNTEAFF

J: TRBJ2-1
V: TRBV20-1
CDR3: CSAEVINEQFF

J: TRBJ1-4
V: TRBV11-3
CDR3: CASSLGQGYEKLFF

J: TRBJ2-5
V: TRBV5-4
CDR3: CASSSDSATQYF

J: TRBJ2-2
V: TRBV5-1
CDR3: CASSSGQGDTGELFF

J: TRBJ1-1
V: TRBV6-5
CDR3: CASSYLDGNTEAFF

J: TRBJ2-2
V: TRBV6-5
CDR3: CASSSNTGELFF

J: TRBJ2-1
V: TRBV28
CDR3: CASSLLGTARVDEQFF

J: TRBJ1-1
V: TRBV3-1/TRBV3-2
CDR3: CASSQGLRAFEAFF

J: TRBJ1-2
V: TRBV19
CDR3: CASSDRTGQDYGYTF

J: TRBJ1-5
V: TRBV4-2
CDR3: CASRLTGYSNQPQHF

J: TRBJ2-1
V: TRBV7-9
CDR3: CASSFRGGPNNEQFF

J: TRBJ2-7
V: TRBV27
CDR3: CASSLSGLAGGSYEQYF

J: TRBJ1-3
V: TRBV5-1
CDR3: CASSPGQVLGNTIYF

J: TRBJ1-3
V: TRBV5-5
CDR3: CASSWGQGEAGNTIYF

J: TRBJ1-1
V: TRBV10-3
CDR3: CAISLGSRGQNTEAFF

J: TRBJ1-3
V: TRBV27
CDR3: CASRMTGGSGNTIYF

J: TRBJ2-3
V: TRBV10-3
CDR3: CAISSGTQVTDTQYF

J: TRBJ1-1
V: TRBV5-1
CDR3: CASSPAGQGNTEAFF

J: TRBJ1-1
V: TRBV30
CDR3: CAWSKTPRAGGYTEAFF

J: TRBJ1-1
V: TRBV18
CDR3: CASSPNGQNTEAFF